The source of this T cell receptor (beta chain) is a study of blood T cells in healthy people across ages. Study results and limitations: A strong correlation was found between TCR beta diversity and the percentage of naive T cells.

It was with a sample-barcoded 5' primer and a J-beta primer mix that a second PCR of roughly 6 to 12 cycles was run. From the 5' RACE reads, TCRdb called clonotypes with MiXCR, one entry per CDR3 protein. The top ten hold approximately 7.7% of the sample, which has around 1.7 million distinct CDR3 sequences, 25% to 30% seen once. This clonotype has only a few counts. The antigen is not known. V lost 4 bases and J lost 3; bases outside the gene matches: 9. Germline V CDR1 and CDR2: MNHEY, SVGEGT. CDR3 length: 15 amino acids. The receptor was isolated from a woman aged 25 to 39 in good health. Sequences were obtained from blood. The rearrangement uses TRBV6-2 or TRBV6-3 and TRBJ2-7; 7 nucleotides agree with TRBD2. CDR3 bases: TGTGCCAGCAGTTTTCGAGCGGGAATGAACTACGAGCAGTACTTC. This codes for CASSFRAGMNYEQYF.